A selection of T cell receptor beta chains follows, all from one sample in a study of radiation and T cells in renal cell carcinoma. Only in-frame clones appear in the TCRdb table, and some are missing; sequencing was by immunoSEQ multiplex PCR. Of about 91,000 clones in the sample, about 79% were seen once. The specimen was blood, collected from a patient whose treatment included radiotherapy and nephrectomy. Receptor source: a man aged 55 to 70 with renal cell carcinoma. The CDR3 runs from the conserved cysteine through the conserved F or W. D genes are given only for firm matches. Some rows mark clone size as missing; the rest say once, few, many or name a class of expanded clone.

CDR3 length	D gene	clone size	V gene	J gene	CDR3 protein	CDR3 DNA
13	.	.	TRBV5-4	TRBJ1-2	CASSLGDPYGYTF	TGTGCCAGCAGCTTGGGGGACCCCTATGGCTACACCTTC
13	.	.	TRBV6-1	TRBJ2-1	CASTPNSYNEQFF	TGTGCCAGCACTCCAAATTCCTACAATGAGCAGTTCTTC
13	.	.	TRBV7-3	TRBJ1-1	CATKREMNTEAFF	TGTGCCACCAAGCGGGAGATGAACACTGAAGCTTTCTTT
16	.	once	TRBV28	TRBJ1-3	CASSQRGAPPGNTIYF	TGTGCCAGCAGCCAGAGGGGGGCGCCCCCTGGAAACACCATATATTTT
15	TRBD1	.	TRBV15	TRBJ2-7	CATSRSDRVPYEQYF	TGTGCCACCAGCCGCTCCGACAGGGTCCCCTACGAGCAGTACTTC
14	TRBD1	few	TRBV27	TRBJ2-2	CASSLAGGTGELFF	TGTGCCAGCAGTTTAGCAGGGGGCACCGGGGAGCTGTTTTTT
16	TRBD1	.	TRBV27	TRBJ2-2	CASSLRTGLNTGELFF	TGTGCCAGCAGTTTAAGGACAGGGCTTAACACCGGGGAGCTGTTTTTT
15	TRBD1	.	TRBV6-6	TRBJ2-5	CARGYRGRVGETQYF	TGTGCCAGAGGATACAGGGGGCGAGTGGGAGAGACCCAGTACTTC
10	.	.	TRBV20-1	TRBJ2-1	CSAKGDEQFF	TGCAGTGCTAAGGGCGATGAGCAGTTCTTC
14	.	once	TRBV6-5	TRBJ1-1	CASSISGGNTEAFF	TGTGCCAGCAGTATTTCGGGGGGGAACACTGAAGCTTTCTTT
13	.	.	TRBV19	TRBJ1-2	CASSRDQGYGYTF	TGTGCCAGTAGTAGAGACCAGGGGTATGGCTACACCTTC
16	TRBD1	.	TRBV19	TRBJ2-7	CASSTTNRGVLHEQYF	TGTGCCAGTAGTACAACGAACAGGGGTGTACTTCACGAGCAGTACTTC
14	.	.	TRBV9	TRBJ2-3	CASSVDATPDTQYF	TGTGCCAGCAGCGTAGATGCGACCCCAGATACGCAGTATTTT
14	.	.	TRBV7-2	TRBJ1-2	CASSPRASNYGYTF	TGTGCCAGCTCCCCCAGGGCTTCTAACTATGGCTACACCTTC
13	.	few	TRBV7-2	TRBJ2-2	CASSTTFTGELFF	TGTGCCAGCAGCACGACTTTTACCGGGGAGCTGTTTTTT
14	TRBD1	.	TRBV27	TRBJ2-2	CASSRQGVTGELFF	TGTGCCAGCAGCCGACAGGGAGTCACCGGGGAGCTGTTTTTT
15	.	.	TRBV19	TRBJ2-7	CASGLGSGGDYEQYF	TGTGCCAGTGGTCTGGGGTCAGGAGGGGACTACGAGCAGTACTTC
16	.	.	TRBV5-1	TRBJ1-4	CASSPQGGGDLGKLFF	TGCGCCAGCAGCCCCCAAGGTGGGGGGGATCTGGGAAAACTGTTTTTT
21	TRBD2	.	TRBV4-2	TRBJ2-7	CASSPLGVGTSGSLENYEQYF	TGTGCCAGCAGCCCCCTTGGGGTCGGGACTAGCGGGAGTTTGGAGAACTACGAGCAGTACTTC
13	TRBD1	once	TRBV15	TRBJ2-7	CATSSGTDYEQYF	TGTGCCACCAGCAGCGGGACAGACTACGAGCAGTACTTC
17	TRBD1	.	TRBV2	TRBJ1-2	CASSGPTGDKLNYGYTF	TGTGCCAGCAGTGGCCCAACAGGGGACAAGCTTAACTATGGCTACACCTTC
14	TRBD2	.	TRBV7-2	TRBJ2-5	CASSPTQRGETQYF	TGTGCCAGCAGCCCTACTCAGCGGGGAGAGACCCAGTACTTC
13	.	once	TRBV4-2	TRBJ2-7	CASSPREPYEQYF	TGTGCCAGCAGTCCTCGGGAACCCTACGAGCAGTACTTC
15	.	.	TRBV4-1	TRBJ2-2	CASSQEPGNTGELFF	TGCGCCAGCAGCCAAGAACCAGGGAACACCGGGGAGCTGTTTTTT
19	TRBD2	.	TRBV10-2	TRBJ2-1	CASREGLAGGPNRFYEQFF	TGCGCCAGCAGGGAGGGACTAGCGGGAGGGCCGAATAGGTTCTATGAGCAGTTCTTC
15	TRBD1	.	TRBV27	TRBJ2-1	CASRLRQGTYNEQFF	TGTGCCAGCAGGCTGCGACAGGGGACCTACAATGAGCAGTTCTTC
16	TRBD1	.	TRBV5-1	TRBJ2-1	CASSFEHRGLGNEQFF	TGCGCCAGCAGCTTTGAACACAGGGGATTAGGAAATGAGCAGTTCTTC
16	.	.	TRBV21-1	TRBJ2-2	CASSLQGDSNTGELFF	TGTGCCAGCAGCCTGCAGGGCGATTCGAACACCGGGGAGCTGTTTTTT
18	.	.	TRBV14	TRBJ2-7	CASSQDSFGPRGYYEQYF	TGTGCCAGCAGCCAAGACTCCTTCGGGCCCAGGGGTTACTACGAGCAGTACTTC
13	.	.	TRBV9	TRBJ2-3	CASSVDSGFTQYF	TGTGCCAGCAGCGTAGATTCGGGCTTTACGCAGTATTTT
12	.	few	TRBV28	TRBJ2-5	CASSFGSETQYF	TGTGCCAGCAGTTTTGGGTCAGAGACCCAGTACTTC
15	.	few	TRBV6-1	TRBJ1-5	CASSEAVGGPQPQHF	TGTGCCAGCAGTGAAGCGGTGGGAGGGCCACAGCCCCAGCATTTT
16	.	.	TRBV7-8	TRBJ1-3	CASSLGGARSGNTIYF	TGTGCCAGCAGCTTAGGAGGAGCACGCTCTGGAAACACCATATATTTT
16	TRBD1	.	TRBV5-1	TRBJ2-7	CASSLGGTGGLNEQYF	TGCGCCAGCAGCTTGGGAGGGACAGGGGGGTTAAACGAGCAGTACTTC
12	.	few	TRBV15	TRBJ2-1	CATSRGGNEQFF	TGTGCCACCAGCAGAGGGGGCAATGAGCAGTTCTTC